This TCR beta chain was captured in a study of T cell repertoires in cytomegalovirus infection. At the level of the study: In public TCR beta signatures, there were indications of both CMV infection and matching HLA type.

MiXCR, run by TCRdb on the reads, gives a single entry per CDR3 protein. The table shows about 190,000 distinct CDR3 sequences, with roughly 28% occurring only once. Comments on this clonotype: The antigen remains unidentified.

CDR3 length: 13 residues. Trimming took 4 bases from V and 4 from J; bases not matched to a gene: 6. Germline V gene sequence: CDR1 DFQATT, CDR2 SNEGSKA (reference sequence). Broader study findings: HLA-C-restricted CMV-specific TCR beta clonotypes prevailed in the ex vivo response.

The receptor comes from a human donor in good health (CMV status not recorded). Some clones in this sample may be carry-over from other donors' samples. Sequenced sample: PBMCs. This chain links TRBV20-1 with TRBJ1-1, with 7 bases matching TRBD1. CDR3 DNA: TGCAGTGCTATCGGACAGGTTCCCACTGAAGCTTTCTTT. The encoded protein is CSAIGQVPTEAFF.